What follows are 10 T cell receptor beta chains derived from one specimen sequenced in a study of CD8 T cells in ankylosing spondylitis. In TCRdb, the 5' RACE reads were re-called with MiXCR into one record per CDR3 protein. This table has around 120,000 distinct CDR3 sequences, around 9.7% appearing once. The sequenced sample was blood, either unsorted or a sorted T cell fraction (not recorded which). The receptors derive from a male donor with ankylosing spondylitis or in good health (not recorded which).

Ten or more counts support this clonotype. The chain has TRBV11-1 and TRBJ2-1; 11 bases are shared with TRBD2. Germline assignment: CDR1 SGHAT and CDR2 FQDESV (reference sequence). The junction had 10 bases not matched to a gene; V was cut back by 5 bases and J by 1 base. The CDR3 runs to 18 residues. CDR3 amino acids: CASSRKFGTSGSYNEQFF. The CDR3 coding sequence is TGTGCCAGCAGCCGGAAGTTCGGGACTAGCGGATCCTACAATGAGCAGTTCTTC.

This clonotype was counted many times. This sequence joins TRBV6-6 and TRBJ2-5; D is undetermined. The germline V and J ends were trimmed by 0 bases and 5 bases, with 7 bases remaining between them. CDR1 and CDR2 from the germline V gene are MNHNY and SVGAGI (reference sequence). This CDR3 comprises 13 residues. The DNA of the CDR3 is TGTGCCAGCAGTTACTCTAGTCTGGAGACCCAGTACTTC. This codes for CASSYSSLETQYF.

In this sample, this clonotype turned up many times. The chain couples TRBV15 to TRBJ1-5, with 7 bases matching TRBD1. Germline V gene data show CDR1 as LNHNV and CDR2 as YYDKDF (reference sequence). This CDR3 region has 16 residues. V dropped 3 bases and J dropped 5; count of bases not matched to a gene: 10. In DNA, the CDR3 is TGTGCCACCAGCAGTAGGGACAGTAATATAGATCAGCCCCAGCATTTT. Protein product: CATSSRDSNIDQPQHF.

This clonotype occurred a few times. V gene TRBV29-1 combines with J gene TRBJ2-7, with D unclear. Germline-derived CDR1 and CDR2 are SQVTM and ANQGSEA. V was trimmed by 0 bases and J by 5 bases, leaving 14 bases between them. CDR3 length: 14 amino acids. The CDR3 is CSVEDRTPPNEQYF. CDR3 nucleotides: TGCAGCGTTGAAGATCGAACGCCCCCCAACGAGCAGTACTTC.

This clonotype was counted at least ten times. This chain connects TRBV5-1 to TRBJ2-7; D is perhaps TRBD1 (6 bases). The CDR3 extends over 17 amino acids. Germline loops: CDR1 SGHRS, CDR2 YFSETQ. The V end lost 3 bases, the J end lost 2 bases, and 21 bases lay between the germline ends. In DNA form, the CDR3 reads TGCGCCAGCAGCTCTTCAACCGGGACAAATTTACCCTACGAGCAGTACTTC. It codes for CASSSSTGTNLPYEQYF.

This clonotype was detected many times. The chain has TRBV28 and TRBJ1-1; no definite D call. Germline V gene sequence: CDR1 MDHEN, CDR2 SYDVKM. V shed 6 bases and J shed 10 bases, with 18 bases lying between them. CDR3 length: 13 residues. As DNA, the CDR3 is TGTGCCAGCAGCCTGGGTCTGGGTTTCGCAGCTTTCTTT. Translated, it gives CASSLGLGFAAFF.

In this sample, this clonotype turned up many times. The genes are TRBV19 and TRBJ1-5; D is perhaps TRBD1 (5 bases). The CDR3 runs 16 residues. Trimming cost V 4 bases and J 6 bases, with 19 bases left between them. Per germline, CDR1 LNHDA and CDR2 SQIVND (reference sequence). The CDR3 DNA reads as TGTGCCAGTAGTACCATGGGGGAGAAAGGGCGTCAGCCCCAGCATTTT. It specifies CASSTMGEKGRQPQHF.

CDR3 residues: CASSSALGSGDYNEQFF. The CDR3 DNA reads as TGTGCCAGCAGCTCCGCCTTGGGTAGCGGGGACTACAATGAGCAGTTCTTC. V usage is TRBV7-9 and J usage is TRBJ2-1, with 8 bases that match TRBD2. J gave up 3 bases and V 4 bases, and 11 bases lay outside the gene matches. CDR1 and CDR2 from the germline V gene are SEHNR and FQNEAQ (reference sequence). The CDR3 consists of 17 residues.

This clonotype came up many times. The chain has TRBV15 and TRBJ2-1, with D possibly TRBD1 on 5 matching bases. The germline CDR1 and CDR2 sequences are LNHNV and YYDKDF (reference sequence). With 2 bases removed from V and 2 bases from J, the gap between germline ends came to 13 bases. There are 16 residues in the CDR3. CDR3 residues: CATSRLPQETYNEQFF. CDR3 nucleotide sequence: TGTGCCACCAGCAGATTGCCACAGGAGACCTACAATGAGCAGTTCTTC. The variable domain in full, with the rest retrieved from reference TRBV15 and TRBJ2-1, is DAMVIQNPRYQVTQFGKPVTLSCSQTLNHNVMYWYQQKSSQAPKLLFHYYDKDFNNEADTPDNFQSRRPNTSFCFLDIRSPGLGDTAMYLCATSRLPQETYNEQFFGPGTRLTVL.

The CDR3 protein is CASSKGLGQGALEQFF. The CDR3 region has the DNA TGTGCCAGCAGCAAAGGATTGGGACAGGGGGCCCTTGAGCAGTTCTTC. The chain recombines TRBV7-2 with TRBJ2-1; TRBD1 aligns across 12 bases. Trimming removed 5 bases from V and 9 bases from J; junction bases left unmatched: 11. Germline loops: CDR1 SGHTA, CDR2 FQGNSA. CDR3 length: 16 amino acids. The full variable domain, rest sourced from reference TRBV7-2 and TRBJ2-1, is GAGVSQSPSNKVTEKGKDVELRCDPISGHTALYWYRQSLGQGLEFLIYFQGNSAPDKSGLPSDRFSAERTGGSVSTLTIQRTQQEDSAVYLCASSKGLGQGALEQFFGPGTRLTVL.